These T cell receptor beta chains were read from a single sample in a study of T-cell memory formation after mild COVID-19. TCRdb re-derived calls from the 5' RACE reads in MiXCR, one entry per CDR3 protein. The sample holds 180,000 or so distinct CDR3 sequences, 11% seen once. Input material: PBMCs or a T cell subset sorted from them (not recorded which). Source of these receptors: a young man who had mild COVID-19 (a few samples of this study predate the infection). Cell type and time point are not known. The CDR3 runs from the conserved cysteine through the conserved F or W. A D gene is named only where the DNA matches it firmly. Some rows mark clone size as missing; the rest say once, few, many or name a class of expanded clone.

abundance: -
d_gene: TRBD1
j_gene: TRBJ2-2
v_gene: TRBV5-1
CDR3aa: CASSSRDRGTGELFF
CDR3nt: TGCGCCAGCAGCTCCCGGGACAGGGGCACCGGGGAGCTGTTTTTT

abundance: many
d_gene: TRBD1
j_gene: TRBJ1-2
v_gene: TRBV5-1
CDR3aa: CASSIGQGSYTF
CDR3nt: TGCGCCAGCAGCATAGGACAGGGGAGCTACACCTTC

abundance: -
d_gene: TRBD1
j_gene: TRBJ2-1
v_gene: TRBV6-2/TRBV6-3
CDR3aa: CASDRDRGAHEQFF
CDR3nt: TGTGCCAGTGACCGGGACAGGGGCGCTCATGAGCAGTTCTTC

abundance: many
d_gene: -
j_gene: TRBJ2-5
v_gene: TRBV7-2
CDR3aa: CASSLDGGTQYF
CDR3nt: TGTGCCAGCAGCTTGGACGGGGGGACCCAGTACTTC

abundance: -
d_gene: -
j_gene: TRBJ2-1
v_gene: TRBV2
CDR3aa: CASSDPGSSYNEQFF
CDR3nt: TGTGCCAGCAGTGATCCAGGGAGCTCCTACAATGAGCAGTTCTTC

abundance: many
d_gene: -
j_gene: TRBJ2-5
v_gene: TRBV6-5
CDR3aa: CASSYRWRGLGETQYF
CDR3nt: TGTGCCAGCAGTTACCGGTGGAGGGGGCTTGGAGAGACCCAGTACTTC

abundance: many
d_gene: -
j_gene: TRBJ2-7
v_gene: TRBV10-3
CDR3aa: CAISEPDVDYEQYF
CDR3nt: TGTGCCATCAGTGAGCCGGACGTTGACTACGAGCAGTACTTC

abundance: -
d_gene: TRBD1
j_gene: TRBJ2-5
v_gene: TRBV12-3/TRBV12-4
CDR3aa: CASTAGTGLLETQYF
CDR3nt: TGTGCCAGCACCGCTGGGACAGGGCTATTAGAGACCCAGTACTTC

abundance: many
d_gene: TRBD1
j_gene: TRBJ1-1
v_gene: TRBV6-5
CDR3aa: CASTSQGAGEAFF
CDR3nt: TGTGCCAGCACTTCGCAGGGGGCCGGTGAAGCTTTCTTT

abundance: few
d_gene: TRBD1
j_gene: TRBJ2-2
v_gene: TRBV3-1
CDR3aa: CASSQDTGVAGELFF
CDR3nt: TGTGCCAGCAGCCAAGATACAGGGGTGGCCGGGGAGCTGTTTTTT

abundance: -
d_gene: TRBD2
j_gene: TRBJ2-1
v_gene: TRBV6-5
CDR3aa: CASSEARGGAYNEQFF
CDR3nt: TGTGCCAGCAGTGAGGCCCGGGGGGGCGCCTACAATGAGCAGTTCTTC

abundance: -
d_gene: -
j_gene: TRBJ1-1
v_gene: TRBV5-6
CDR3aa: CASSFAGGYTEAFF
CDR3nt: TGTGCCAGCAGCTTCGCCGGGGGATACACTGAAGCTTTCTTT

abundance: -
d_gene: -
j_gene: TRBJ2-7
v_gene: TRBV18
CDR3aa: CASSPGQATSYF
CDR3nt: TGTGCCAGCTCACCGGGGCAGGCTACTTCTTACTTC

abundance: few
d_gene: TRBD1
j_gene: TRBJ1-2
v_gene: TRBV9
CDR3aa: CASSVRRQGPGYTF
CDR3nt: TGTGCCAGCAGCGTCCGGCGACAGGGCCCGGGCTACACCTTC

abundance: few
d_gene: TRBD2
j_gene: TRBJ2-3
v_gene: TRBV5-1
CDR3aa: CASSLDSGAYTDTQYF
CDR3nt: TGCGCCAGCAGCCTAGATAGCGGGGCCTACACAGATACGCAGTATTTT

abundance: few
d_gene: TRBD1
j_gene: TRBJ1-6
v_gene: TRBV6-5
CDR3aa: CASSYSGTVLDSPLHF
CDR3nt: TGTGCCAGCAGTTACTCGGGGACAGTACTCGATTCACCCCTCCACTTT

abundance: -
d_gene: -
j_gene: TRBJ2-1
v_gene: TRBV5-6
CDR3aa: CASRWGYEQFF
CDR3nt: TGTGCCAGCAGATGGGGCTATGAGCAGTTCTTC

abundance: many
d_gene: -
j_gene: TRBJ2-1
v_gene: TRBV24-1
CDR3aa: CATSDLQLGETQFF
CDR3nt: TGTGCCACCAGTGATTTGCAGCTGGGTGAGACCCAGTTCTTC

abundance: few
d_gene: -
j_gene: TRBJ2-3
v_gene: TRBV20-1
CDR3aa: CSASLPLTGSTDTQYF
CDR3nt: TGCAGTGCTTCTCTACCCCTGACGGGGAGCACAGATACGCAGTATTTT

abundance: few
d_gene: -
j_gene: TRBJ2-2
v_gene: TRBV2
CDR3aa: CASSEARAGELFF
CDR3nt: TGTGCCAGCAGTGAAGCTAGAGCCGGGGAGCTGTTTTTT

abundance: many
d_gene: -
j_gene: TRBJ1-1
v_gene: TRBV10-2
CDR3aa: CASRQNTEAFF
CDR3nt: TGCGCCAGCAGACAGAACACTGAAGCTTTCTTT

abundance: -
d_gene: -
j_gene: TRBJ1-6
v_gene: TRBV5-1
CDR3aa: CASSPGEDSPLHF
CDR3nt: TGCGCCAGCAGCCCCGGGGAGGATTCACCCCTCCACTTT

abundance: -
d_gene: -
j_gene: TRBJ1-1
v_gene: TRBV20-1
CDR3aa: CSARDLGENTEAFF
CDR3nt: TGCAGTGCTAGAGATCTCGGGGAGAACACTGAAGCTTTCTTT

abundance: -
d_gene: -
j_gene: TRBJ1-6
v_gene: TRBV2
CDR3aa: CASRGTQNSPLHF
CDR3nt: TGTGCCAGCAGAGGGACGCAGAATTCACCCCTCCACTTT

abundance: few
d_gene: -
j_gene: TRBJ1-6
v_gene: TRBV5-1
CDR3aa: CASSLGRPSDSPLHF
CDR3nt: TGCGCCAGCAGCTTGGGGCGCCCCTCAGATTCACCCCTCCACTTT

abundance: -
d_gene: -
j_gene: TRBJ1-5
v_gene: TRBV28
CDR3aa: CASSLPGRGSNQPQHF
CDR3nt: TGTGCCAGCAGTTTACCAGGGAGGGGGAGCAATCAGCCCCAGCATTTT

abundance: -
d_gene: -
j_gene: TRBJ1-1
v_gene: TRBV10-3
CDR3aa: CAISESLQLMNTEAFF
CDR3nt: TGTGCCATCAGTGAGTCCCTACAGCTCATGAACACTGAAGCTTTCTTT

abundance: few
d_gene: -
j_gene: TRBJ1-5
v_gene: TRBV7-2
CDR3aa: CASSLDPQGQPQHF
CDR3nt: TGTGCCAGCAGCTTAGATCCCCAGGGACAGCCCCAGCATTTT

abundance: few
d_gene: -
j_gene: TRBJ1-2
v_gene: TRBV6-5
CDR3aa: CASSYQSGYGYTF
CDR3nt: TGTGCCAGCAGTTACCAGTCGGGCTATGGCTACACCTTC

abundance: -
d_gene: -
j_gene: TRBJ2-5
v_gene: TRBV9
CDR3aa: CASSVEPSDQETQYF
CDR3nt: TGTGCCAGCAGCGTAGAGCCCTCAGACCAAGAGACCCAGTACTTC

abundance: -
d_gene: TRBD2
j_gene: TRBJ2-3
v_gene: TRBV7-2
CDR3aa: CASSLQPGGTDTQYF
CDR3nt: TGTGCCAGCAGCTTACAGCCGGGGGGTACAGATACGCAGTATTTT

abundance: -
d_gene: -
j_gene: TRBJ1-4
v_gene: TRBV4-3
CDR3aa: CASSLERYHEKLFF
CDR3nt: TGCGCCAGCAGCCTCGAGAGATACCATGAAAAACTGTTTTTT

abundance: many
d_gene: -
j_gene: TRBJ2-1
v_gene: TRBV5-6
CDR3aa: CASSLGRRFYNEQFF
CDR3nt: TGTGCCAGCAGCTTGGGACGGCGGTTCTACAATGAGCAGTTCTTC

abundance: few
d_gene: -
j_gene: TRBJ2-3
v_gene: TRBV10-3
CDR3aa: CAISEGGLSDTQYF
CDR3nt: TGTGCCATCAGTGAAGGGGGGCTAAGCGATACGCAGTATTTT

abundance: many
d_gene: -
j_gene: TRBJ2-4
v_gene: TRBV5-4
CDR3aa: CASSLGTENIQYF
CDR3nt: TGTGCCAGCAGCCTCGGGACGGAAAACATTCAGTACTTC

abundance: -
d_gene: -
j_gene: TRBJ1-1
v_gene: TRBV4-3
CDR3aa: CASSQAYYTEAFF
CDR3nt: TGCGCCAGCAGCCAAGCCTACTACACTGAAGCTTTCTTT

abundance: few
d_gene: -
j_gene: TRBJ1-6
v_gene: TRBV10-3
CDR3aa: CAISGAGPENSPLHF
CDR3nt: TGTGCCATCAGTGGAGCCGGACCAGAAAATTCACCCCTCCACTTT

abundance: few
d_gene: -
j_gene: TRBJ1-5
v_gene: TRBV7-4
CDR3aa: CASSSRQWDSNQPQHF
CDR3nt: TGTGCCAGCAGCAGCCGACAGTGGGATAGCAATCAGCCCCAGCATTTT

abundance: -
d_gene: TRBD1
j_gene: TRBJ1-1
v_gene: TRBV29-1
CDR3aa: CSGYRGRSTEAFF
CDR3nt: TGCAGCGGTTACAGGGGAAGGAGCACTGAAGCTTTCTTT

abundance: many
d_gene: -
j_gene: TRBJ2-1
v_gene: TRBV5-1
CDR3aa: CASSFDNEQFF
CDR3nt: TGCGCCAGCAGCTTCGACAATGAGCAGTTCTTC

abundance: -
d_gene: TRBD1
j_gene: TRBJ2-7
v_gene: TRBV20-1
CDR3aa: CSASRQGAREQYF
CDR3nt: TGCAGTGCTAGTAGACAGGGGGCGAGGGAGCAGTACTTC

abundance: many
d_gene: TRBD2
j_gene: TRBJ2-1
v_gene: TRBV12-3/TRBV12-4
CDR3aa: CASSFASGGVYYSYNEQFF
CDR3nt: TGTGCCAGCAGTTTCGCTAGCGGGGGGGTATATTATTCCTACAATGAGCAGTTCTTC

abundance: -
d_gene: TRBD1
j_gene: TRBJ1-1
v_gene: TRBV6-5
CDR3aa: CASSPDRRNTEAFF
CDR3nt: TGTGCCAGCAGTCCGGACAGGCGGAACACTGAAGCTTTCTTT

abundance: -
d_gene: TRBD1
j_gene: TRBJ1-2
v_gene: TRBV4-1
CDR3aa: CASSRPGTGQDGYTF
CDR3nt: TGCGCCAGCAGTCGTCCCGGGACAGGCCAGGACGGCTACACCTTC

abundance: many
d_gene: -
j_gene: TRBJ1-6
v_gene: TRBV6-5
CDR3aa: CASSYVGDSPLHF
CDR3nt: TGTGCCAGCAGTTACGTAGGGGACTCACCCCTCCACTTT